This entry features one TCR beta chain sequence. TCRdb keeps only in-frame clones here, not all; method: immunoSEQ multiplex PCR. The data show 90,000 or so clones, around 86% seen once. The CDR3 is made up of 14 amino acids. Germline CDR1 and CDR2: MDHEN and SYDVKM. V was clipped by 5 bases and J by 3 bases, with 11 bases between them. This record belongs to a study of blood T cell repertoires in COVID-19. The TCR was taken from a human donor in a cohort sampled during active COVID-19. The sample taken for sequencing was peripheral blood. The chain employs TRBV28 and TRBJ2-1, with D tentatively TRBD2 (5 bases). The chain's CDR3 is CASSPGIFYNEQFF. The CDR3 DNA is TGTGCCAGCAGTCCCGGGATTTTCTACAATGAGCAGTTCTTC.